This is a list of T cell receptor beta chains from one sample in a study of Ad26.COV2.S vaccination and SARS-CoV-2 variants. Sequenced by immunoSEQ multiplex PCR; TCRdb stores in-frame clones only, minus some. The repertoire has tens of thousands of clones, 82% of them found once; the top ten carry about 16%. The sequencing used peripheral blood, collected after recovery from COVID-19. The receptors were sampled from a human donor who had recovered from COVID-19. Each CDR3 is given with its conserved first and last residue. The order of the fields is clone size, J gene, CDR3 length, D gene, V gene, CDR3 DNA, CDR3 protein. D genes are given only for firm matches. Size tells how often a clone was seen (once, few, many) or the class of an expanded clone, and some rows leave it out.

>NA|TRBJ2-1|18|NA|TRBV10-3
TGTGCCATCAGTGAGTCGATCGTAGCGACAACGAACTACAATGAGCAGTTCTTC
CAISESIVATTNYNEQFF
>NA|TRBJ1-5|15|TRBD1|TRBV6-1
TGTGCCAGCAGTGAATGGGGTGGGACAGGGCAGCCCCAGCATTTT
CASSEWGGTGQPQHF
>NA|TRBJ1-2|14|NA|TRBV6-5
TGTGCCAGCAGTTACTCCTGGGGGGTGCAGGGCTACACCTTC
CASSYSWGVQGYTF
>NA|TRBJ2-7|11|NA|TRBV25-1
TGTGCCAGCAGTCTGTGGGTCGAGCAGTACTTC
CASSLWVEQYF
>NA|TRBJ2-1|15|TRBD1|TRBV28
TGTGCCAGCAGTTTGCCCGGGACAGGGTATAATGAGCAGTTCTTC
CASSLPGTGYNEQFF
>NA|TRBJ2-7|16|TRBD2|TRBV6-6
TGTGCCAGCAGTAATTGGGGACTAGCGGGATCCTACGAGCAGTACTTC
CASSNWGLAGSYEQYF
>NA|TRBJ1-5|15|NA|TRBV2
TGTGCCAGCAGTGTTACCAAAATAGGCGATCAGCCCCAGCATTTT
CASSVTKIGDQPQHF
>few|TRBJ1-1|12|NA|TRBV2
TGTGCCAGCAGTAACTATGGCACTGAAGCTTTCTTT
CASSNYGTEAFF
>NA|TRBJ2-1|15|NA|TRBV5-4
TGTGCCAGCAGCCTAGGTGGCGGGTCCTACAATGAGCAGTTCTTC
CASSLGGGSYNEQFF
>NA|TRBJ2-1|11|NA|TRBV20-1
TGCAGTGCTCTTCCTAGAGATGAGCAGTTCTTC
CSALPRDEQFF
>NA|TRBJ2-5|14|NA|TRBV5-5
TGTGCCAGCAGCTTGAATCAGGGGAGAGAGACCCAGTACTTC
CASSLNQGRETQYF
>NA|TRBJ1-3|14|NA|TRBV9
TGTGCCAGCTCTATGACTGACTCTGGAAACACCATATATTTT
CASSMTDSGNTIYF
>once|TRBJ1-1|14|TRBD1|TRBV6-5
TGTGCCAGCAGCGCCGGGACAGTGAACACTGAAGCTTTCTTT
CASSAGTVNTEAFF
>NA|TRBJ1-4|15|TRBD1|TRBV28
TGTGCCAGCAGTTGGCGACAGGGGGCGGAAGAAAAACTGTTTTTT
CASSWRQGAEEKLFF
>once|TRBJ2-7|17|TRBD1|TRBV6-2/TRBV6-3
TGTGCCAGCAGTTATTCCCGAGGGGGGACAGGGAGCAACGAGCAGTACTTC
CASSYSRGGTGSNEQYF
>NA|TRBJ2-1|15|TRBD2|TRBV6-4
TGTGCCAGCAGTGACTGGGGACTAGCGGGAACTGAGCAGTTCTTC
CASSDWGLAGTEQFF
>NA|TRBJ2-3|12|NA|TRBV6-5
TGTGCCAGCAGCGTGAAACGGGATACGCAGTATTTT
CASSVKRDTQYF
>NA|TRBJ1-1|10|NA|TRBV29-1
TGCAGCGCGAAGAACACTGAAGCTTTCTTT
CSAKNTEAFF
>NA|TRBJ2-5|12|NA|TRBV3-1/TRBV3-2
TGTGCCAGCAGCCAAAATTTAAAGACCCAGTACTTC
CASSQNLKTQYF
>NA|TRBJ1-2|14|NA|TRBV11-2
TGTGCCAGCAGCTTAGATCGGGCTGTTGGTGGCTACACCTTC
CASSLDRAVGGYTF
>NA|TRBJ1-1|15|TRBD1|TRBV19
TGTGCCAGTAGTAGGACAGGGAGTAGGAACACTGAAGCTTTCTTT
CASSRTGSRNTEAFF
>NA|TRBJ1-3|17|NA|TRBV7-6
TGTGCCAGCAGCCTCTCGGTCTCTCCTTATTCTGGAAACACCATATATTTT
CASSLSVSPYSGNTIYF
>NA|TRBJ2-2|12|NA|TRBV11-1
TGTGCCAGCAACCCAGGAATCGGGGAGCTGTTTTTT
CASNPGIGELFF
>NA|TRBJ1-1|15|TRBD1|TRBV19
TGTGCCAGTAGTATAGGTCGACAGGGTCCCACTGAAGCTTTCTTT
CASSIGRQGPTEAFF